The T cell receptor beta chain described here comes from a study of T cell changes during pregnancy in multiple sclerosis. This clone was seen only a few times. Sequenced by immunoSEQ multiplex PCR; TCRdb stores in-frame clones only, minus some. The sample includes around 110,000 clones, roughly 92% of them seen just once. Germline values: CDR1 MGHRA, CDR2 YSYEKL. The ends lost 6 bases at V and 4 bases at J; junction bases unmatched: 22. The CDR3 length is 20 residues. The starting material was peripheral blood, obtained in the third trimester of pregnancy. The chain is built from TRBV4-1 and TRBJ2-2, with 8 bases lining up with TRBD2. The receptor was isolated from a female donor with multiple sclerosis, enrolled in a pregnancy study. CDR3 residues: CASSHSGRLAWGKTTGELFF. CDR3 sequence (DNA): TGCGCCAGCAGTCACTCCGGCCGACTAGCGTGGGGAAAAACCACCGGGGAGCTGTTTTTT.